Listed here is a single T cell receptor (beta chain). This sample was included in a study of control samples from healthy donors and cancer patients. The CDR3 contains 12 residues. CDR1 and CDR2 (germline): DFQATT, SNEGSKA (reference sequence). Trimming left V 3 bases short and J 6 bases short, with 8 bases between. Clones were sequenced by immunoSEQ multiplex PCR, and TCRdb holds only the in-frame ones, with some missing. The sample consists of approximately 150,000 clones, 85% to 90% of them appearing once. The sequence was obtained from a man aged 18 to 35 in good health. This rearrangement joins TRBV20-1 to TRBJ1-4; D may be TRBD1 (5 bases). Specimen: blood. The CDR3 loop is CSASPGDEKLFF. CDR3 coding DNA: TGCAGTGCTAGTCCGGGGGATGAAAAACTGTTTTTT.